The rows below give T cell receptor beta chains drawn from one sample of a study of cytomegalovirus exposure and HLA in healthy donors. Using immunoSEQ multiplex PCR, the repertoire was profiled, and TCRdb retains in-frame clones only, with some absent. Here the sample spans about 130,000 clones, around four fifths being singletons. The sample consisted of PBMCs. The receptors were sampled from a man younger than 40 in good health and CMV-seropositive. The CDR3 runs from the conserved cysteine through the conserved F or W. A D gene is named only where the DNA matches it firmly. Size values are once, few and many counts, or a class for expanded clones, and some rows have none.

abundance: NA
d_gene: NA
j_gene: TRBJ1-5
v_gene: TRBV4-2
CDR3aa: CASSPSVQTNQPQHF
CDR3nt: TGTGCCAGCAGCCCCAGTGTGCAGACTAATCAGCCCCAGCATTTT

abundance: NA
d_gene: NA
j_gene: TRBJ1-4
v_gene: TRBV10-1
CDR3aa: CASSDAAIHSTNEKLFF
CDR3nt: TGCGCCAGCAGTGACGCCGCTATCCATTCAACTAATGAAAAACTGTTTTTT

abundance: NA
d_gene: NA
j_gene: TRBJ2-5
v_gene: TRBV7-7
CDR3aa: CASSSQGWGQETQYF
CDR3nt: TGTGCCAGCAGCTCTCAGGGCTGGGGTCAAGAGACCCAGTACTTC

abundance: NA
d_gene: NA
j_gene: TRBJ1-2
v_gene: TRBV5-4
CDR3aa: CASSPGQNYGYTF
CDR3nt: TGTGCCAGCAGCCCAGGACAGAACTATGGCTACACCTTC

abundance: NA
d_gene: TRBD1
j_gene: TRBJ2-7
v_gene: TRBV6-5
CDR3aa: CASGRTGTYEQYF
CDR3nt: TGTGCCAGCGGCCGGACAGGAACCTACGAGCAGTACTTC

abundance: once
d_gene: NA
j_gene: TRBJ1-2
v_gene: TRBV18
CDR3aa: CASSPQGAEGYTF
CDR3nt: TGTGCCAGCTCACCACAGGGAGCGGAAGGCTACACCTTC

abundance: NA
d_gene: TRBD2
j_gene: TRBJ2-1
v_gene: TRBV5-5
CDR3aa: CASSLAGTSGANNEQFF
CDR3nt: TGTGCCAGCAGCTTAGCTGGAACTAGCGGGGCTAACAATGAGCAGTTCTTC

abundance: NA
d_gene: TRBD1
j_gene: TRBJ2-5
v_gene: TRBV9
CDR3aa: CASSVGTGSAQETQYF
CDR3nt: TGTGCCAGCAGCGTAGGGACAGGGTCTGCACAAGAGACCCAGTACTTC

abundance: NA
d_gene: NA
j_gene: TRBJ1-3
v_gene: TRBV2
CDR3aa: CASSAQDRSNTIYF
CDR3nt: TGTGCCAGCAGCGCACAGGACAGATCAAACACCATATATTTT

abundance: NA
d_gene: NA
j_gene: TRBJ1-3
v_gene: TRBV11-2
CDR3aa: CASQTGSGNTIYF
CDR3nt: TGTGCCAGCCAGACTGGCTCTGGAAACACCATATATTTT

abundance: NA
d_gene: TRBD1
j_gene: TRBJ1-1
v_gene: TRBV10-3
CDR3aa: CAINRDREGTEAFF
CDR3nt: TGTGCCATCAATCGGGACAGGGAAGGCACTGAAGCTTTCTTT

abundance: NA
d_gene: NA
j_gene: TRBJ1-2
v_gene: TRBV19
CDR3aa: CASSERDYGYTF
CDR3nt: TGTGCCAGTAGTGAGAGAGACTATGGCTACACCTTC

abundance: NA
d_gene: NA
j_gene: TRBJ1-5
v_gene: TRBV11-3
CDR3aa: CASSPGGSDSNQPQHF
CDR3nt: TGTGCCAGCAGCCCCGGGGGATCCGATAGCAATCAGCCCCAGCATTTT

abundance: once
d_gene: NA
j_gene: TRBJ1-1
v_gene: TRBV5-1
CDR3aa: CASSLMDTQNTEAFF
CDR3nt: TGCGCCAGCAGCTTGATGGACACCCAGAACACTGAAGCTTTCTTT

abundance: NA
d_gene: NA
j_gene: TRBJ1-5
v_gene: TRBV28
CDR3aa: CASSPGGNNGGLWEYSNQPQHF
CDR3nt: TGTGCCAGCAGTCCGGGGGGGAATAATGGGGGTTTGTGGGAGTATAGCAATCAGCCCCAGCATTTT

abundance: NA
d_gene: TRBD2
j_gene: TRBJ2-7
v_gene: TRBV5-1
CDR3aa: CASSWGTSGSYEQYF
CDR3nt: TGCGCCAGCAGCTGGGGGACTAGCGGGAGTTACGAGCAGTACTTC

abundance: NA
d_gene: NA
j_gene: TRBJ2-1
v_gene: TRBV7-9
CDR3aa: CASSQGLKSNEQFF
CDR3nt: TGTGCCAGCAGCCAGGGTCTAAAGAGCAATGAGCAGTTCTTC

abundance: once
d_gene: NA
j_gene: TRBJ1-3
v_gene: TRBV11-2
CDR3aa: CASSLEGKGAGNTIYF
CDR3nt: TGTGCCAGCAGCTTAGAAGGGAAGGGGGCTGGAAACACCATATATTTT

abundance: once
d_gene: NA
j_gene: TRBJ1-2
v_gene: TRBV21-1
CDR3aa: CASSKETTGSPPGYTF
CDR3nt: TGTGCCAGCAGCAAAGAAACAACAGGGAGCCCTCCCGGCTACACCTTC

abundance: NA
d_gene: TRBD1
j_gene: TRBJ1-1
v_gene: TRBV10-3
CDR3aa: CAGSQGEDTEAFF
CDR3nt: TGTGCCGGGTCACAGGGGGAGGACACTGAAGCTTTCTTT

abundance: NA
d_gene: NA
j_gene: TRBJ2-1
v_gene: TRBV19
CDR3aa: CASRLGERGFGEQFF
CDR3nt: TGTGCCAGTAGGTTGGGAGAGCGAGGGTTTGGTGAGCAGTTCTTC

abundance: NA
d_gene: TRBD1
j_gene: TRBJ1-5
v_gene: TRBV6-5
CDR3aa: CASSYLGQGSNQPQHF
CDR3nt: TGTGCCAGCAGTTACCTCGGACAGGGTAGCAATCAGCCCCAGCATTTT

abundance: NA
d_gene: TRBD1
j_gene: TRBJ1-4
v_gene: TRBV29-1
CDR3aa: CSVVGTGEEKLFF
CDR3nt: TGCAGCGTTGTTGGGACAGGGGAGGAAAAACTGTTTTTT

abundance: NA
d_gene: NA
j_gene: TRBJ1-2
v_gene: TRBV5-1
CDR3aa: CASSEQRADLLDGYTF
CDR3nt: TGCGCCAGCAGCGAACAGAGGGCAGACCTGCTCGATGGCTACACCTTC

abundance: NA
d_gene: NA
j_gene: TRBJ2-1
v_gene: TRBV5-4
CDR3aa: CASSFPRGEDNEQFF
CDR3nt: TGTGCCAGCAGCTTCCCCAGGGGGGAGGACAATGAGCAGTTCTTC

abundance: NA
d_gene: TRBD1
j_gene: TRBJ2-7
v_gene: TRBV25-1
CDR3aa: CASSDPGQGRGYEQYF
CDR3nt: TGTGCCAGCAGTGACCCCGGACAGGGTAGGGGCTACGAGCAGTACTTC

abundance: once
d_gene: NA
j_gene: TRBJ1-1
v_gene: TRBV4-2
CDR3aa: CASSQDTQGTEAFF
CDR3nt: TGTGCCAGCAGCCAAGATACGCAGGGCACTGAAGCTTTCTTT

abundance: NA
d_gene: NA
j_gene: TRBJ1-2
v_gene: TRBV27
CDR3aa: CASRERGSQGYTF
CDR3nt: TGTGCCAGCCGAGAAAGGGGCAGCCAAGGCTACACCTTC

abundance: NA
d_gene: TRBD2
j_gene: TRBJ2-4
v_gene: TRBV19
CDR3aa: CASTPKGAGGTAKNIQYF
CDR3nt: TGTGCCAGTACCCCAAAGGGCGCGGGGGGTACTGCCAAAAACATTCAGTACTTC